The 15 T cell receptor beta chains presented below share a single source sample, sequenced in a study of blood T cell repertoires in COVID-19 (dated by TCRdb to the early 2020s). Libraries were prepared through the immunoSEQ multiplex PCR assay. TCRdb's version of the immuneACCESS table is confined to in-frame rearrangements and falls short of the full clone set. An unresolved V gene accounts for under half of the shortfall where checked; the remainder is of unknown origin. This sample lists 250,000 to 300,000 clones; 75% to 95% were detected once. The ten most abundant clones make up more than 0.95% of the sample. Source material: PBMCs or T cells enriched from blood (not recorded which). Receptors were obtained from a woman in her thirties who had recovered from COVID-19.

This clone appeared a single time. The rearrangement links TRBV18 to TRBJ2-7, with 7 bases matching TRBD1. V lost 6 bases, J lost 1 base, and 6 bases stayed unmatched. CDR1 and CDR2 (germline): KGHSH, LQKENI. The CDR3 sequence is 14 residues long. The CDR3 sequence: CASSRDSSSYEQYF. The CDR3 region has the DNA TGTGCCAGCTCCCGGGACAGTTCGTCCTACGAGCAGTACTTC.

The chain uses TRBV4-1 and TRBJ2-7, with a possible D match to TRBD2 (6 bases). In germline, CDR1 is MGHRA, CDR2 YSYEKL. Trimming cost V 3 bases and J 0 bases, with 21 bases left between them. The CDR3 has 18 amino acids. CDR3 bases: TGCGCCAGCAGCCATCAGGGTAGCGGACTGACGATCTCCTACGAGCAGTACTTC. This codes for CASSHQGSGLTISYEQYF.

V gene TRBV4-1 combines with J gene TRBJ1-2, with 7 nucleotides matching TRBD1. Germline values: CDR1 MGHRA, CDR2 YSYEKL. Trimming cost V 3 bases and J 3 bases; bases outside gene matches: 4. The CDR3 has 14 amino acids. In DNA, the CDR3 is TGCGCCAGCAGCCAGACCGGGACAGACTATGGCTACACCTTC. This translates into CASSQTGTDYGYTF.

The table lists this clone with a count of one. The genes are TRBV29-1 and TRBJ2-5, with 8 bases aligning to TRBD2. CDR3 length: 13 amino acids. The germline V gene encodes CDR1 SQVTM and CDR2 ANQGSEA. Trimming took 4 bases from V and 2 from J; bases not matched to a gene: 3. The CDR3: CSVGPSGQETQYF. CDR3 nucleotides: TGCAGCGTTGGTCCTAGCGGGCAAGAGACCCAGTACTTC.

The chain joins TRBV30 to TRBJ1-5; possibly TRBD1 for D (5 bases). Trimming pared 0 bases from V and 11 bases from J, leaving 17 bases between. Germline V CDR1 and CDR2: GTSNPN, SVGIG (reference sequence). CDR3 size: 14 residues. The chain's CDR3 is CAWSVKTGRGTQHF. CDR3 in DNA: TGTGCCTGGAGTGTAAAAACAGGCCGGGGGACCCAGCATTTT.

The chain recombines TRBV19 with TRBJ1-1; D unclear. Germline-derived CDR1 and CDR2 are LNHDA and SQIVND (reference sequence). This CDR3 comprises 15 residues. V was pared by 0 bases and J by 6 bases, with 14 bases between. CDR3 sequence: CASSIDLVSYPEAFF. The CDR3 bases are TGTGCCAGTAGTATAGATCTAGTCTCTTACCCTGAAGCTTTCTTT.

This rearrangement joins TRBV5-6 to TRBJ1-3; perhaps TRBD1 as D (6 bases). The CDR3 length is 14 residues. The germline CDR1 and CDR2 sequences are SGHDT and YYEEEE. Trimming cost V 1 base and J 2 bases, with 7 bases left between them. In DNA form, the CDR3 reads TGTGCCAGCAGCTTGAACAGGGCTGGAAACACCATATATTTT. It is translated as CASSLNRAGNTIYF. Variable domain in full (rest from reference TRBV5-6 and TRBJ1-3): DAGVTQSPTHLIKTRGQQVTLRCSPKSGHDTVSWYQQALGQGPQFIFQYYEEEERQRGNFPDRFSGHQFPNYSSELNVNALLLGDSALYLCASSLNRAGNTIYFGEGSWLTVV.

V usage is TRBV6-1 and J usage is TRBJ1-6; weak D call: TRBD1 (5 bases). V was clipped by 8 bases and J by 0 bases, with 11 bases between them. Germline CDR1 is MNHNS and CDR2 is SASEGT. The CDR3 consists of 15 residues. CDR3 in DNA: TGTGCCAGCCTTAGACAGAGCTCCTATAATTCACCCCTCCACTTT. Protein product: CASLRQSSYNSPLHF.

Points on this clone: Just one base apart from a much larger clone, this may be a read error. The chain links TRBV9 to TRBJ2-1; 9 bases fit TRBD2. Germline V gene data show CDR1 as SGDLS and CDR2 as YYNGEE. With 3 bases clipped from V and 0 bases from J, the junction kept 1 base outside the gene matches. CDR3 length: 15 residues. DNA of the CDR3: TGTGCCAGCAGCGATAGCGGGAGCTCCTACAATGAGCAGTTCTTC. It encodes CASSDSGSSYNEQFF.

The rearrangement uses TRBV6-2 or TRBV6-3 and TRBJ1-6, with 8 bases identical to TRBD1. Germline trimming cut 6 bases from V and 7 bases from J; bases unmatched to any gene: 8. Per the germline V gene, CDR1 is MNHEY and CDR2 is SVGEGT. The CDR3 totals 15 residues. CDR3 bases: TGTGCCAGCAGCCGACCGGGACAGGCGAATTCACCCCTCCACTTT. This encodes CASSRPGQANSPLHF.

The chain has TRBV27 and TRBJ2-7; 10 bases line up with TRBD1. J was trimmed by 5 bases and V by 6 bases; bases with no gene match: 10. The CDR3 runs to 15 residues. The germline gives CDR1 MNHEY, CDR2 SMNVEV (reference sequence). The CDR3 protein is CASSPRTGGYDEQYF. In nucleotides, the CDR3 is TGTGCCAGCAGCCCCAGGACAGGGGGATATGACGAGCAGTACTTC.

This rearrangement joins TRBV28 to TRBJ1-1; D may be TRBD1 (6 bases). V was trimmed by 4 bases and J by 0 bases, leaving 9 bases between them. In germline, CDR1 is MDHEN, CDR2 SYDVKM. The CDR3 length is 14 residues. The CDR3: CASSSRGLNTEAFF. CDR3 DNA sequence: TGTGCCAGCAGTTCTAGGGGGTTGAACACTGAAGCTTTCTTT. The full variable domain, rest sourced from reference TRBV28 and TRBJ1-1, is DVKVTQSSRYLVKRTGEKVFLECVQDMDHENMFWYRQDPGLGLRLIYFSYDVKMKEKGDIPEGYSVSREKKERFSLILESASTNQTSMYLCASSSRGLNTEAFFGQGTRLTVV.

This clone was counted only a few times. The chain couples TRBV9 to TRBJ2-1, with 12 bases lining up with TRBD2. Germline V gene sequence: CDR1 SGDLS, CDR2 YYNGEE. V shed 0 bases, J shed 9 bases, and the junction held 13 bases outside the gene matches. The CDR3 runs 18 residues. The CDR3 region has the DNA TGTGCCAGCAGCGTAGAACCCGAACTAGCGGGAGGATTAGGTGAGCAGTTCTTC. This translates into CASSVEPELAGGLGEQFF.

The J gene is TRBJ2-7, the V gene TRBV7-9; D unclear. This CDR3 contains 15 residues. Germline lookup yields CDR1 SEHNR and CDR2 FQNEAQ (reference sequence). The V end lost 0 bases, the J end lost 2 bases, and 11 bases lay between the germline ends. The CDR3 DNA reads as TGTGCCAGCAGCTTAGCGCGGATGGTTACCTACGAGCAGTACTTC. Translation gives CASSLARMVTYEQYF.

J is TRBJ2-7 and V is TRBV27; D is unclear. Germline-derived CDR1 and CDR2 are MNHEY and SMNVEV (reference sequence). Between the trimmed V and J ends, which lost 2 bases and 0 bases, there was a span of 11 bases. This CDR3 is built from 15 residues. CDR3 nucleotide sequence: TGTGCCAGCAGTTTAAAGCCTATGAGCTCCTACGAGCAGTACTTC. Translation gives CASSLKPMSSYEQYF.